A single sample gave rise to the 27 T cell receptor beta chains below, sequenced in a study of shared clonotypes between healthy human individuals. The protocol was immunoSEQ multiplex PCR, while the TCRdb copy is restricted to in-frame clones and leaves out a portion. Here the sample spans roughly 1,500,000 clones, around 98.5% being singletons. Sequenced sample: naive CD4+ T cells sorted from blood. Subset: CD45RA+ positively selected. The receptors stem from a man under 40 in good health.

J is TRBJ2-7 and V is TRBV2; maybe TRBD1 (6 bases). Germline assignment: CDR1 SNHLY and CDR2 FYNNEI. This CDR3 comprises 15 residues. The V end was cut by 0 bases, the J end by 6 bases, with 15 bases between. DNA for the CDR3: TGTGCCAGCAGTGAAGCGCTCGGGGACACCGCCGAGCAGTACTTC. Translating gives CASSEALGDTAEQYF.

This chain links TRBV7-9 with TRBJ2-1, with 9 positions matching TRBD2. This CDR3 has 16 amino acids. Germline values: CDR1 SEHNR, CDR2 FQNEAQ (reference sequence). V shed 5 bases and J 8 bases; nucleotides not matched to a gene: 13. For the CDR3, the DNA is TGTGCCAGCAGCCAACCCGCTGGGCTAGCGGGATATGAGCAGTTCTTC. This codes for CASSQPAGLAGYEQFF.

Regarding this clone: Other DNA sequences in this specimen translate into the identical CDR3. The rearrangement links TRBV5-1 to TRBJ2-3, with D possibly TRBD2 on 5 matching bases. The V end lost 4 bases, the J end lost 6 bases, and 12 bases lay between the germline ends. The CDR3 runs 13 residues. Germline V CDR1 and CDR2: SGHRS, YFSETQ. The CDR3 nucleotides are TGCGCCAGCAGCCTGCCCTCGGGGGATACGCAGTATTTT. It yields the protein CASSLPSGDTQYF. The variable domain in full, with the rest retrieved from reference TRBV5-1 and TRBJ2-3, is KAGVTQTPRYLIKTRGQQVTLSCSPISGHRSVSWYQQTPGQGLQFLFEYFSETQRNKGNFPGRFSGRQFSNSRSEMNVSTLELGDSALYLCASSLPSGDTQYFGPGTRLTVL.

The chain recombines TRBV7-7 with TRBJ1-4; unclear D gene. Germline CDR1 reads SSHAT; CDR2 reads FNYEAQ (reference sequence). Trimming cost V 10 bases and J 3 bases, with 12 bases left between them. The CDR3 loop spans 13 amino acids. The CDR3 bases are TGTGCCACCAAGGACGGAGCTAATGAAAAACTGTTTTTT. The encoded protein is CATKDGANEKLFF.

The V and J genes are TRBV19 and TRBJ1-2; TRBD1 matches 8 bases. Trimming at V came to 3 bases and at J to 7 bases, leaving 4 bases not matched to a gene. The CDR3 is 13 amino acids. Germline values: CDR1 LNHDA, CDR2 SQIVND (reference sequence). The CDR3, as DNA: TGTGCCAGTAGTATTCAGGGGGCTGGTGGCTACACCTTC. It encodes CASSIQGAGGYTF. Complete variable domain (other parts from reference TRBV19 and TRBJ1-2): DGGITQSPKYLFRKEGQNVTLSCEQNLNHDAMYWYRQDPGQGLRLIYYSQIVNDFQKGDIAEGYSVSREKKESFPLTVTSAQKNPTAFYLCASSIQGAGGYTFGSGTRLTVV.

The chain has TRBV19 and TRBJ2-1; 10 nucleotides agree with TRBD2. This CDR3 is built from 15 residues. The germline gives CDR1 LNHDA, CDR2 SQIVND (reference sequence). The J segment lost 4 bases and the V segment lost 5 bases, leaving 5 bases of the junction unmatched. CDR3 region: CASSFTSGTYNEQFF. Here the CDR3 DNA reads TGTGCCAGTAGTTTTACTAGCGGGACATACAATGAGCAGTTCTTC.

V and J are TRBV15 and TRBJ2-3, with D uncertain. V lost 3 bases, J lost 3 bases, and 4 bases lay in between. This CDR3 is built from 12 residues. Looked up from germline, CDR1 is LNHNV and CDR2 is YYDKDF (reference sequence). The CDR3 sequence is CATSSSTDTQYF. The CDR3 bases are TGTGCCACCAGCAGTAGTACAGATACGCAGTATTTT.

J is TRBJ2-1 and V is TRBV28, with D hard to call. CDR1 and CDR2 (germline): MDHEN, SYDVKM. The length of the CDR3 is 12 residues. The germline V and J ends were trimmed by 7 bases and 3 bases, with 7 bases remaining between them. CDR3 sequence: CASTADYNEQFF. The CDR3 DNA reads as TGTGCCAGCACTGCAGACTACAATGAGCAGTTCTTC.

The chain joins TRBV11-2 to TRBJ2-1, with 8 bases that match TRBD2. This CDR3 contains 16 residues. In germline, CDR1 is SGHAT, CDR2 FQNNGV. With V trimmed by 5 bases and J by 2 bases, 8 bases remained unmatched. For the CDR3, the DNA is TGTGCCAGCAGCCGAATAGCGGGAATTGCCTACAATGAGCAGTTCTTC. The encoded protein is CASSRIAGIAYNEQFF.

V usage is TRBV9 and J usage is TRBJ2-3; 8 bases align to TRBD1. The CDR3 spans 16 residues. V lost 3 bases and J lost 0; bases outside the gene matches: 6. CDR1 and CDR2 (germline): SGDLS, YYNGEE. The CDR3 bases are TGTGCCAGCAGCGCACGCCACAGGGGGAGCACAGATACGCAGTATTTT. It is translated as CASSARHRGSTDTQYF.

J is TRBJ2-2 and V is TRBV11-2, with D hard to call. V was cut by 0 bases and J by 6 bases, with 11 bases left in between. The V gene's germline CDR1 is SGHAT and CDR2 FQNNGV. The CDR3 is 15 amino acids. CDR3 protein: CASSLDLLGPGELFF. CDR3 bases: TGTGCCAGCAGCTTAGACCTTTTGGGCCCCGGGGAGCTGTTTTTT.

This chain joins TRBV6-5 and TRBJ2-7; 7 positions agree with TRBD1. V was pared by 2 bases and J by 4 bases, with 11 bases of the junction left unmatched. Germline CDR1 is MNHEY and CDR2 is SVGAGI. The CDR3 has 16 amino acids. CDR3 loop: CASSYTSFRQGYEQYF. In DNA, the CDR3 is TGTGCCAGCAGTTACACCTCCTTTAGACAGGGTTACGAGCAGTACTTC.

The chain couples TRBV7-6 to TRBJ2-7, with D unresolved. Deletions cut 5 bases from V and 1 base from J, with 6 bases between. The length of the CDR3 is 12 residues. The germline V gene has CDR1 SGHVS and CDR2 FNYEAQ. Here the CDR3 DNA reads TGTGCCAGCAGCGCCATGTCCTACGAGCAGTACTTC. Amino acid sequence: CASSAMSYEQYF.

The V gene is TRBV28, the J gene TRBJ2-7; D tentatively fits TRBD1 or TRBD2 (6 bases each). Germline CDR1 reads MDHEN; CDR2 reads SYDVKM. CDR3 length equals 13 residues. V lost 5 bases, J lost 1 base, and 9 bases lay in between. The CDR3 DNA is TGTGCCAGCAGTGAGGGGGGATCCTACGAGCAGTACTTC. Its protein product is CASSEGGSYEQYF.

The chain recombines TRBV2 with TRBJ2-7; D is perhaps TRBD1 (5 bases). CDR3 length: 13 amino acids. Germline CDR1 reads SNHLY; CDR2 reads FYNNEI. Trimming shortened V by 3 bases and J by 7 bases, and 13 bases separated the two germline ends. In nucleotides, the CDR3 is TGTGCCAGCAGTGAGATTCTGGGGCGGGAGCAGTACTTC. Its protein is CASSEILGREQYF.

A few counts support this clone. J is TRBJ2-7 and V is TRBV9; 12 nucleotides match TRBD2. Germline-derived CDR1 and CDR2 are SGDLS and YYNGEE. CDR3 length: 14 amino acids. V gave up 4 bases and J gave up 7 bases; unmatched junction bases: 6. The CDR3 nucleotides are TGTGCCAGCAGCACTCGACTAGCGGGAGATGAGCAGTACTTC. Protein sequence: CASSTRLAGDEQYF.

The chain is built from TRBV5-4 and TRBJ2-1, with D possibly TRBD2 on 5 matching bases. The CDR3 is 15 amino acids. V shed 4 bases and J shed 9 bases, with 20 bases lying between them. In germline, CDR1 is SGHNT, CDR2 YYREEE (reference sequence). CDR3 loop: CASSHNSGVWREQFF. CDR3 bases: TGTGCCAGCAGCCATAATTCCGGGGTCTGGCGTGAGCAGTTCTTC.

The CDR3, as DNA: TGCGCCAGCCGCCAGGTGGGAGCCGCAGATACGCAGTATTTT. This translates into CASRQVGAADTQYF. J is TRBJ2-3 and V is TRBV5-1; tentatively, D is TRBD2 (5 bases). V shed 7 bases and J shed 4 bases, with 16 bases lying between them. Germline assignment: CDR1 SGHRS and CDR2 YFSETQ. CDR3 length: 14 amino acids. Full variable domain (missing parts from reference TRBV5-1 and TRBJ2-3): KAGVTQTPRYLIKTRGQQVTLSCSPISGHRSVSWYQQTPGQGLQFLFEYFSETQRNKGNFPGRFSGRQFSNSRSEMNVSTLELGDSALYLCASRQVGAADTQYFGPGTRLTVL.

The chain uses TRBV5-1 and TRBJ2-3; no reliable D call. This CDR3 region has 15 residues. Looked up from germline, CDR1 is SGHRS and CDR2 is YFSETQ. Trimming pared 2 bases from V and 0 bases from J, leaving 10 bases between. CDR3 coding DNA: TGCGCCAGCAGCTTCGGCGATGCTAGCACAGATACGCAGTATTTT. This gives the protein CASSFGDASTDTQYF.

V gene TRBV5-4 combines with J gene TRBJ2-1, with D tentatively TRBD1 or TRBD2 (5 bases each). This CDR3 comprises 16 residues. V was trimmed by 4 bases and J by 4 bases, leaving 18 bases between them. Germline CDR1 is SGHNT and CDR2 is YYREEE (reference sequence). CDR3 in amino acids: CASSPPPGRLYNEQFF. Written as DNA, the CDR3 is TGTGCCAGCAGCCCCCCGCCGGGACGGCTTTACAATGAGCAGTTCTTC.

The chain carries TRBV29-1 and TRBJ2-1; 10 bases align to TRBD2. Germline V gives CDR1 SQVTM, CDR2 ANQGSEA. The CDR3 has 14 residues. J lost 8 bases, V lost 7 bases, and 11 bases had no gene match. In DNA form, the CDR3 reads TGCAGCGGTTTCGGGACTAGCGACCAGCATGAGCAGTTCTTC. Encoded protein: CSGFGTSDQHEQFF.

The chain recombines TRBV2 with TRBJ2-2; no definite D call. CDR1 and CDR2 (germline): SNHLY, FYNNEI. V was shortened by 3 bases and J by 0 bases, with 5 bases between the two germline ends. The CDR3 totals 14 residues. This CDR3 reads CASSDWTNTGELFF. For the CDR3, the DNA is TGTGCCAGCAGTGATTGGACGAACACCGGGGAGCTGTTTTTT.

This clone has just one count. The chain recombines TRBV5-1 with TRBJ1-4, with D perhaps TRBD1 (5 bases). The V gene lost 3 bases and the J gene lost 2 bases, with 20 bases spanning the gap. The CDR3 has 18 residues. The V gene's germline CDR1 is SGHRS and CDR2 YFSETQ. The CDR3 here is CASSSPPGPQTTNEKLFF. The DNA for the CDR3 is TGCGCCAGCAGCTCGCCTCCGGGACCCCAAACTACTAATGAAAAACTGTTTTTT.

The chain carries TRBV10-3 and TRBJ2-2, with 13 bases lining up with TRBD2. Germline assignment: CDR1 ENHRY and CDR2 SYGVKD. The CDR3 is made up of 15 amino acids. V lost 2 bases to trimming and J lost 6 bases; unmatched junction nucleotides: 0. DNA of the CDR3: TGTGCCATCAGTGAGGGACTAGCGGGAGCCGGGGAGCTGTTTTTT. It yields the protein CAISEGLAGAGELFF.

The chain couples TRBV7-8 to TRBJ2-1, with 8 bases identical to TRBD2. The V gene end was trimmed by 3 bases and the J gene end by 6 bases; junction bases not matched to a gene: 13. Per germline, CDR1 SGHVS and CDR2 FQNEAQ. The length of the CDR3 is 17 residues. The CDR3 DNA follows: TGTGCCAGCAGCTTCAAGCGACGGGAGGGCAGATTCAATGAGCAGTTCTTC. It specifies CASSFKRREGRFNEQFF.

V usage is TRBV11-2 and J usage is TRBJ2-5, with TRBD1 matching 9 bases. Trimming took 5 bases from V and 2 from J; bases not matched to a gene: 6. The CDR3 is 15 amino acids. Germline CDR1 SGHAT, CDR2 FQNNGV. In nucleotides, the CDR3 is TGTGCCAGCAGCCCCGCCGGACAGGGGCAAGAGACCCAGTACTTC. Amino acid sequence: CASSPAGQGQETQYF.

The rearrangement links TRBV7-8 to TRBJ1-5; 9 bases agree with TRBD1. V lost 6 bases, J lost 3 bases, and 12 bases stayed unmatched. CDR3 length equals 17 residues. Germline assignment: CDR1 SGHVS and CDR2 FQNEAQ. The CDR3 DNA reads TGTGCCAGCAGTCCTCCCTTGCGGACAGGGGTCAATCAGCCCCAGCATTTT. Protein: CASSPPLRTGVNQPQHF.